The present T cell receptor beta chain was sequenced within a study of T cell responses to AZD1222 COVID-19 vaccine. General observations from the study: Females made up more of the donors, who were largely white British, and clonal diversity may have come out too low. Baseline seropositives among AZD1222 recipients totaled only five or six. Targeting of unmutated variant regions was reportedly seen in nearly half of spike-specific TCRs.

The count of this clone is one. Its target is unknown. The germline CDR1 and CDR2 sequences are SGHVS and FQNEAQ. CDR3 length: 14 residues. V was shortened by 7 bases and J by 5 bases, with 14 bases between the two germline ends. Some clones are missing from TCRdb's copy, which holds only in-frame ones; the method was immunoSEQ multiplex PCR. The sample lists approximately 120,000 clones; about 88% were seen once. This sample comprised peripheral blood, obtained on day 0 of AZD1222 vaccination. This sequence originates from an adult in good health. This rearrangement joins TRBV7-8 to TRBJ2-2, with D perhaps matching TRBD1 (6 bases). DNA of the CDR3: TGTGCCAGCACCGTTATAAGGGGGACCGGGGAGCTGTTTTTT. Protein: CASTVIRGTGELFF.